Below, 10 T cell receptor beta chains from the same sample are listed, as sequenced in a study of human T cells and chemical hapten exposure. This sample's time point: pre-sensitization, week 0. Treatment of the sample: therapeutic diphenylcyclopropenone sensitization with weekly scalp DPC. Via MiXCR, TCRdb re-called the RACE reads, giving one row per CDR3 protein. Of some 110,000 distinct CDR3 sequences listed, more than 10% were seen once; the top ten hold 1.6%. The sample in question was whole blood, obtained in connection with sensitization to the hapten diphenylcyclopropenone (DPC). Source of these receptors: a woman aged 45-59 years with alopecia areata. Some clones in this sample may be carry-over from other donors' samples.

With regard to this clonotype: The germline gene is not matched at one end of the junction; a read error may be the cause. The chain employs TRBV7-7 and TRBJ2-2; D not certain. The CDR3 runs 14 residues. CDR1 is SSHAT, CDR2 FNYEAQ, per germline (reference sequence). In DNA form, the CDR3 reads TGTGCTAGCAGCTTAGGAACGAACACCGGGGAGCTGTTTTTT. This encodes CASSLGTNTGELFF.

This clonotype has more than one count but fewer than ten. The chain recombines TRBV20-1 with TRBJ2-1; D possibly uses TRBD1 or TRBD2 (5 bases each). This CDR3 has 13 amino acids. Germline V CDR1 and CDR2: DFQATT, SNEGSKA (reference sequence). Trimming took 1 base from V and 4 from J, leaving 8 bases between them. The CDR3 spells CSARGGTYNEQFF. The DNA of the CDR3 is TGCAGTGCTAGAGGGGGGACGTACAATGAGCAGTTCTTC.

This clonotype has just a few counts. This chain links TRBV6-1 with TRBJ2-7; TRBD1 agrees at 9 bases. The V gene's germline CDR1 is MNHNS and CDR2 SASEGT. The CDR3 loop spans 15 amino acids. The J segment lost 0 bases and the V segment lost 3 bases, leaving 3 bases of the junction unmatched. The CDR3 DNA follows: TGTGCCAGCAGTGAGGGGACAGGGAGCTCCTACGAGCAGTACTTC. This encodes CASSEGTGSSYEQYF.

The gene calls are TRBV12-3 or TRBV12-4 and TRBJ2-5; no reliable D call. This CDR3 is 14 amino acids long. V was cut by 3 bases and J by 6 bases, with 14 bases left in between. The DNA of the CDR3 is TGTGCCAGCAGTTTGGTCGGATATACGAAGACCCAGTACTTC. Its protein product is CASSLVGYTKTQYF.

This clonotype was counted only a few times. The chain couples TRBV28 to TRBJ1-6, with a tentative D call TRBD1 (5 bases). CDR3 length: 14 amino acids. With 2 bases removed from V and 11 bases from J, the gap between germline ends came to 13 bases. From germline, CDR1 is MDHEN and CDR2 SYDVKM. Here the CDR3 reads CASSLGRGQPPLHF. The CDR3 DNA reads TGTGCCAGCAGTTTAGGAAGGGGTCAACCACCCCTCCACTTT.

This clonotype was picked up many times. This chain uses TRBV28 with TRBJ2-6, with 8 bases aligning to TRBD1. The junction had 4 bases not matched to a gene; V was cut back by 6 bases and J by 0 bases. Germline values: CDR1 MDHEN, CDR2 SYDVKM. This CDR3 spans 16 amino acids. The chain's CDR3 is CASRTGADSGANVLTF. The CDR3 DNA sequence: TGTGCCAGCAGGACAGGGGCCGACTCTGGGGCCAACGTCCTGACTTTC.

This clonotype was detected only a few times. The rearrangement joins TRBV3-1 to TRBJ1-5; no clear D gene. Germline CDR1 reads LGHDT; CDR2 reads YNNKEL (reference sequence). This CDR3 has 15 residues. V lost 0 bases to trimming and J lost 2 bases, with 8 bases between them. The CDR3 loop reads CASSQEVSGNQPQHF. For the CDR3, the DNA is TGTGCCAGCAGCCAAGAGGTAAGCGGCAATCAGCCCCAGCATTTT.

The CDR3 bases are TGTGCCAGCAGCCGGGGACTAGCGGGAGGTGGTGAGCAGTTCTTC. Translating it yields CASSRGLAGGGEQFF. This rearrangement joins TRBV3-1 to TRBJ2-1; 15 nucleotides agree with TRBD2. With 4 bases clipped from V and 9 bases from J, the junction kept 4 bases outside the gene matches. Germline V CDR1 and CDR2: LGHDT, YNNKEL (reference sequence). This CDR3 comprises 15 residues.

A few counts support this clonotype. The chain couples TRBV28 to TRBJ2-7; perhaps TRBD1 as D (6 bases). Germline lookup yields CDR1 MDHEN and CDR2 SYDVKM. V lost 5 bases and J lost 3, with 14 bases in between. The CDR3 contains 14 residues. As DNA, the CDR3 is TGTGCCAGCAGTATCCCACAGGGAGTCTACGAGCAGTACTTC. Translation: CASSIPQGVYEQYF.

V gene TRBV18 combines with J gene TRBJ1-1, with D unresolved. CDR3 length: 14 amino acids. Germline V lookup: CDR1 KGHSH, CDR2 LQKENI. Trimming took off 3 bases at V and 3 bases at J, with 11 bases between the two ends. Written as DNA, the CDR3 is TGTGCCAGCTCACCTACGTCAGGAGACACTGAAGCTTTCTTT. It codes for CASSPTSGDTEAFF.